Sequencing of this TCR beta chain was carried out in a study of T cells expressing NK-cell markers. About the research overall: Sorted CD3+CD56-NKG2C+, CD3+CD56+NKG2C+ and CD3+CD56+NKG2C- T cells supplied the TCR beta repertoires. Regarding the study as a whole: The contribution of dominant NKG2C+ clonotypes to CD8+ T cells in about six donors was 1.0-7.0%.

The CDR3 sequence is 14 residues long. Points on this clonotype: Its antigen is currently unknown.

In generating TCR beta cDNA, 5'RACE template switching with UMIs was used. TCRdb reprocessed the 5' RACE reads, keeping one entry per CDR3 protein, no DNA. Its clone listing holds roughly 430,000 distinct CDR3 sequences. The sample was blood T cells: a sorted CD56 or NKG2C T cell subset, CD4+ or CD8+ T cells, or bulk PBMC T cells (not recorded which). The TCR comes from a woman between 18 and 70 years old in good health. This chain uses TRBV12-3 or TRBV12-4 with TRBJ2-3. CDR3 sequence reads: CASSPTTRWDTQYF.